The T cell receptor (beta chain) described here comes from a study of early T cells in non-severe SARS-CoV-2 infection. Study-wide context: Sequenced bulk RNA came from whole blood that was unsorted, and chains were unpaired.

This clonotype was seen a handful of times. In germline, CDR1 is SQVTM, CDR2 ANQGSEA. The CDR3 covers 11 residues. V dropped 4 bases and J dropped 12 bases, with 13 bases sitting between them. Researchers tagged individual cDNA molecules with unique molecular identifiers. TCRdb called the 5' RACE reads again in MiXCR, with one record for every CDR3 protein. The repertoire includes more than 45,000 distinct CDR3 sequences, 9.5% to 15% of them detected once, and about 4% sits in the top ten. Sequencing was performed on whole blood. The clonotype was recovered from an adult who was a healthcare worker with PCR-confirmed SARS-CoV-2 infection or an uninfected control (not recorded which). The chain joins TRBV29-1 to TRBJ2-1; TRBD1 is a possible D gene (5 bases). In DNA form, the CDR3 reads TGCAGCGTTGCTACGATAAGGGGGCAGTTCTTC. Protein product: CSVATIRGQFF.